These 28 T cell receptor beta chains share one sample of origin, sequenced in a study of CD4 T cells in relation to SARS-CoV-2 and coronaviruses. CD4+ T cells from unexposed donors were obtained before the COVID-19 pandemic (2011-2018). CD4+ T cells were isolated from the cells after more than nine days of culture. The antigens these receptors bind are not known. Assay used: immunoSEQ multiplex PCR; TCRdb lists only in-frame clones, some missing. Of 20,000 to 30,000 clones listed, 65% to 85% are singletons. Specimen: CD4+ T cells from PBMCs, cultured in vitro. These receptors were taken from a human donor in good health.

This clone came up a few times. The J gene is TRBJ2-2, the V gene TRBV19; D possibly corresponds to TRBD2 (5 bases). The CDR3 loop spans 13 amino acids. V was shortened by 5 bases and J by 6 bases, with 10 bases between the two germline ends. Germline loops: CDR1 LNHDA, CDR2 SQIVND (reference sequence). The CDR3 protein is CASSLRESGELFF. Written as DNA, the CDR3 is TGTGCCAGTAGTCTTAGGGAGTCCGGGGAGCTGTTTTTT.

This clone has only a few counts. This chain links TRBV18 with TRBJ1-6; TRBD1 agrees at 7 bases. Germline V gene data show CDR1 as KGHSH and CDR2 as LQKENI. The CDR3 totals 14 residues. V trimming: 4 bases; J trimming: 12 bases; junction bases outside the gene matches: 9. The CDR3 DNA follows: TGTGCCAGCTCACTCTATCGACAGGGAGTACCCCTCCACTTT. Translating gives CASSLYRQGVPLHF.

The chain has TRBV7-3 and TRBJ2-7; 7 positions agree with TRBD2. Germline assignment: CDR1 SGHTA and CDR2 FQGTGA. The CDR3 sequence is 13 residues long. J gave up 4 bases and V 0 bases, and 0 bases lay outside the gene matches. The CDR3 DNA sequence: TGTGCCAGCAGCTTAACGGGGGGGTACGAGCAGTACTTC. Residues: CASSLTGGYEQYF.

This clone showed up just once. The V gene is TRBV19, the J gene TRBJ2-7; 15 nucleotides align to TRBD2. There are 17 residues in the CDR3. Germline lookup yields CDR1 LNHDA and CDR2 SQIVND (reference sequence). The V segment lost 4 bases and the J segment 3 bases; nucleotides outside the gene matches: 7. CDR3 sequence reads: CASSRTSGGAGLYEQYF. CDR3 nucleotides: TGTGCCAGTAGTAGGACTAGCGGGGGGGCCGGACTCTACGAGCAGTACTTC.

The V and J genes are TRBV14 and TRBJ2-6; D ambiguous. V was trimmed by 1 base and J by 4 bases, leaving 8 bases between them. CDR3 length: 15 amino acids. Germline V gives CDR1 SGHDN, CDR2 FVKESK. CDR3 DNA sequence: TGTGCCAGCAGCCAAGTGGGCTCCGGGGCCAACGTCCTGACTTTC. This codes for CASSQVGSGANVLTF.

Here the CDR3 reads CASSQEGSYGNYEQYF. The DNA of the CDR3 is TGTGCCAGCAGCCAAGAAGGGTCCTACGGAAACTACGAGCAGTACTTC. V gene TRBV3-1 (or the pseudogene TRBV3-2) combines with J gene TRBJ2-7; D is unclear. The germline V gene encodes CDR1 LGHDT and CDR2 YNNKEL (reference sequence). The CDR3 spans 16 residues. Trimming took off 0 bases at V and 3 bases at J, with 15 bases between the two ends.

This sequence joins TRBV6-2 or TRBV6-3 and TRBJ1-2; D gene unclear. The germline V gene encodes CDR1 MNHEY and CDR2 SVGEGT. The CDR3 is 12 amino acids. Trimming left V 5 bases short and J 4 bases short, with 8 bases between. CDR3 bases: TGTGCCAGCAGTGACGGACTCTATGGCTACACCTTC. Translated, it gives CASSDGLYGYTF.

The J gene is TRBJ2-7, the V gene TRBV6-1; D is unresolved. V lost 1 base and J 5 bases, leaving 15 bases between the germline ends. The CDR3 length is 15 residues. From germline, CDR1 is MNHNS and CDR2 SASEGT. CDR3 amino acids: CASSEDERPRDEQYF. CDR3 DNA: TGTGCCAGCAGTGAAGACGAGCGACCTAGGGACGAGCAGTACTTC.

This clone showed up just once. The gene calls are TRBV5-4 and TRBJ2-3; 7 positions agree with TRBD1. J gave up 2 bases and V 0 bases, and 3 bases lay outside the gene matches. This CDR3 has 15 residues. Germline V gives CDR1 SGHNT, CDR2 YYREEE (reference sequence). The CDR3 spells CASSLGQGYTDTQYF. CDR3 DNA: TGTGCCAGCAGCTTGGGACAGGGCTACACAGATACGCAGTATTTT.

The chain is built from TRBV29-1 and TRBJ2-1; 9 nucleotides agree with TRBD1. Germline V gene data show CDR1 as SQVTM and CDR2 as ANQGSEA. V lost 3 bases to trimming and J lost 7 bases; unmatched junction nucleotides: 7. CDR3 size: 14 residues. CDR3 coding DNA: TGCAGCGTTGAGGAACAGGGGGCGTCTAATGAGCAGTTCTTC. Translating gives CSVEEQGASNEQFF.

The chain carries TRBV10-3 and TRBJ2-3, with 10 bases matching TRBD1. CDR1 is ENHRY, CDR2 SYGVKD, per germline. The CDR3 has 16 residues. The junction had 10 bases not matched to a gene; V was cut back by 6 bases and J by 4 bases. The CDR3 nucleotides are TGTGCCATCAGGCGACAGGGGGCGAAGAGGGCAGATACGCAGTATTTT. This sequence encodes CAIRRQGAKRADTQYF.

This chain links TRBV5-4 with TRBJ2-5; the D is unclear. The CDR3 has 13 amino acids. Trimming removed 0 bases at V and 1 base at J, with 4 bases between. CDR1 and CDR2 from the germline V gene are SGHNT and YYREEE (reference sequence). In DNA form, the CDR3 reads TGTGCCAGCAGCTTGGCCTTCCAAGAGACCCAGTACTTC. This translates into CASSLAFQETQYF.

V gene TRBV5-1 combines with J gene TRBJ2-7, with 7 bases lining up with TRBD1. The ends lost 3 bases at V and 2 bases at J; junction bases unmatched: 20. Germline V gene data show CDR1 as SGHRS and CDR2 as YFSETQ. The length of the CDR3 is 19 residues. The CDR3 region has the DNA TGCGCCAGCAGCTCACAGACCCTTAACCCAGGGGGAAGACCCTACGAGCAGTACTTC. It is translated as CASSSQTLNPGGRPYEQYF.

The CDR3 DNA reads as TGTGCCAGCAAAACGGACGCGGCCTGGGGAATAGAGGGGCAGTACTTC. It specifies CASKTDAAWGIEGQYF. This chain links TRBV2 with TRBJ2-7; weak D call: TRBD2 (5 bases). The CDR3 length is 16 residues. Looked up from germline, CDR1 is SNHLY and CDR2 is FYNNEI. Trimming pared 7 bases from V and 9 bases from J, leaving 28 bases between.

This clone was seen a handful of times. The chain combines TRBV5-6 with TRBJ1-2, with D perhaps TRBD1 (5 bases). V was trimmed by 0 bases and J by 0 bases, leaving 9 bases between them. The V gene's germline CDR1 is SGHDT and CDR2 YYEEEE. The CDR3 sequence is 15 residues long. This CDR3 reads CASSLAGAPNYGYTF. In nucleotides, the CDR3 is TGTGCCAGCAGCTTGGCCGGGGCTCCTAACTATGGCTACACCTTC.

V and J are TRBV27 and TRBJ2-1; D may be TRBD1 (5 bases). CDR1 MNHEY and CDR2 SMNVEV come from the germline V gene (reference sequence). V was cut by 5 bases and J by 1 base, with 15 bases left in between. This CDR3 has 16 amino acids. CDR3 sequence reads: CASSLGAGWSYNEQFF. Here the CDR3 DNA reads TGTGCCAGCAGTCTAGGAGCAGGGTGGTCCTACAATGAGCAGTTCTTC.

This sequence joins TRBV19 and TRBJ2-5; 7 bases align to TRBD1. CDR3 length equals 16 residues. Germline loops: CDR1 LNHDA, CDR2 SQIVND (reference sequence). The ends lost 1 base at V and 0 bases at J; junction bases unmatched: 5. The CDR3 bases are TGTGCCAGTAGTATAGGGGGACAGCGGTACCAAGAGACCCAGTACTTC. It is translated as CASSIGGQRYQETQYF.

The chain joins TRBV5-5 to TRBJ1-3, with 8 bases fitting TRBD1. From germline, CDR1 is SGHKS and CDR2 YYEKEE (reference sequence). With V trimmed by 3 bases and J by 2 bases, 7 bases remained unmatched. The CDR3 totals 16 residues. The CDR3 loop is CASSSRQGPPGNTIYF. CDR3 DNA sequence: TGTGCCAGCAGCTCTCGACAGGGGCCCCCTGGAAACACCATATATTTT.

The chain links TRBV6-1 to TRBJ1-2; D gene ambiguous. There are 14 residues in the CDR3. Per germline, CDR1 MNHNS and CDR2 SASEGT. V lost 2 bases and J lost 8, with 15 bases in between. This CDR3 reads CASSEYGSPGGYTF. As DNA, the CDR3 is TGTGCCAGCAGTGAATACGGGTCCCCGGGAGGCTACACCTTC.

The gene calls are TRBV6-6 and TRBJ2-5, with D maybe TRBD1 (5 bases). Between the trimmed V and J ends, which lost 6 bases and 1 base, there was a span of 6 bases. This CDR3 is 12 amino acids long. From germline, CDR1 is MNHNY and CDR2 SVGAGI (reference sequence). The CDR3 DNA sequence: TGTGCCAGCAGCCAGGGCCAAGAGACCCAGTACTTC. Translating gives CASSQGQETQYF.

The V and J genes are TRBV29-1 and TRBJ2-2, with TRBD2 matching 8 bases. With V trimmed by 4 bases and J by 5 bases, 3 bases remained unmatched. The CDR3 extends over 13 amino acids. Per germline, CDR1 SQVTM and CDR2 ANQGSEA. DNA for the CDR3: TGCAGCGTTGTAACGGGGGGGACCGGGGAGCTGTTTTTT. Translating gives CSVVTGGTGELFF.

CDR3 amino acids: CASSFRLAESTDTQYF. The CDR3 DNA is TGCGCCAGCAGCTTTAGACTAGCGGAGAGCACAGATACGCAGTATTTT. V is TRBV5-1 and J is TRBJ2-3; 9 positions match TRBD2. The CDR3 spans 16 residues. The J segment lost 0 bases and the V segment lost 2 bases, leaving 4 bases of the junction unmatched. CDR1 and CDR2 (germline): SGHRS, YFSETQ.

This clone occurred once. V usage is TRBV23-1 and J usage is TRBJ1-4; the match to TRBD1 covers 8 bases. TRBV23-1 is an ORF; its function is uncertain. V lost 3 bases, J lost 6 bases, and 9 bases stayed unmatched. The CDR3 is 16 amino acids. CDR3 protein: CASSQRPGGDHEKLFF. The CDR3 DNA sequence: TGCGCCAGCAGTCAGAGGCCAGGGGGCGATCATGAAAAACTGTTTTTT.

V gene TRBV5-4 combines with J gene TRBJ2-2; D is undetermined. The CDR3 contains 15 residues. CDR1 and CDR2 (germline): SGHNT, YYREEE (reference sequence). V dropped 0 bases and J dropped 4 bases, with 10 bases sitting between them. CDR3 bases: TGTGCCAGCAGCTTGGTTCCGGGTGGCACCGGGGAGCTGTTTTTT. Its translation is CASSLVPGGTGELFF.

V and J are TRBV12-3 or TRBV12-4 and TRBJ1-5, with D possibly TRBD1 on 6 matching bases. The CDR3 loop spans 12 amino acids. The germline V and J ends were trimmed by 6 bases and 5 bases, with 8 bases remaining between them. CDR3: CASRNRDQPQHF. The CDR3 nucleotides are TGTGCCAGCAGGAACAGGGATCAGCCCCAGCATTTT.

The chain is built from TRBV6-1 and TRBJ2-7; D remains unclear. Germline CDR1 MNHNS, CDR2 SASEGT. The germline V and J ends were trimmed by 0 bases and 5 bases, with 14 bases remaining between them. CDR3 length: 15 residues. This chain's CDR3 is CASSEADLAGNEQYF. The CDR3 nucleotides read TGTGCCAGCAGTGAAGCCGACCTGGCCGGAAACGAGCAGTACTTC.

This clone was picked up a small number of times. The CDR3: CASSTVGRNYGYTF. In DNA form, the CDR3 reads TGTGCCAGCAGCACCGTGGGCAGGAACTATGGCTACACCTTC. The genes are TRBV9 and TRBJ1-2; D not resolved. The CDR3 is 14 amino acids. V shed 4 bases and J shed 2 bases, with 12 bases lying between them. The germline V gene encodes CDR1 SGDLS and CDR2 YYNGEE.

This clone was observed once. The genes are TRBV5-8 and TRBJ1-4, with TRBD1 matching over 8 bases. The junction had 8 bases not matched to a gene; V was cut back by 2 bases and J by 5 bases. CDR1 is SGHTS and CDR2 is YDEGEE in the germline V gene. The CDR3 sequence is 16 residues long. In DNA, the CDR3 is TGTGCCAGCAGCTTCCACGGGACAGGCGGAAATGAAAAACTGTTTTTT. Its translation is CASSFHGTGGNEKLFF.